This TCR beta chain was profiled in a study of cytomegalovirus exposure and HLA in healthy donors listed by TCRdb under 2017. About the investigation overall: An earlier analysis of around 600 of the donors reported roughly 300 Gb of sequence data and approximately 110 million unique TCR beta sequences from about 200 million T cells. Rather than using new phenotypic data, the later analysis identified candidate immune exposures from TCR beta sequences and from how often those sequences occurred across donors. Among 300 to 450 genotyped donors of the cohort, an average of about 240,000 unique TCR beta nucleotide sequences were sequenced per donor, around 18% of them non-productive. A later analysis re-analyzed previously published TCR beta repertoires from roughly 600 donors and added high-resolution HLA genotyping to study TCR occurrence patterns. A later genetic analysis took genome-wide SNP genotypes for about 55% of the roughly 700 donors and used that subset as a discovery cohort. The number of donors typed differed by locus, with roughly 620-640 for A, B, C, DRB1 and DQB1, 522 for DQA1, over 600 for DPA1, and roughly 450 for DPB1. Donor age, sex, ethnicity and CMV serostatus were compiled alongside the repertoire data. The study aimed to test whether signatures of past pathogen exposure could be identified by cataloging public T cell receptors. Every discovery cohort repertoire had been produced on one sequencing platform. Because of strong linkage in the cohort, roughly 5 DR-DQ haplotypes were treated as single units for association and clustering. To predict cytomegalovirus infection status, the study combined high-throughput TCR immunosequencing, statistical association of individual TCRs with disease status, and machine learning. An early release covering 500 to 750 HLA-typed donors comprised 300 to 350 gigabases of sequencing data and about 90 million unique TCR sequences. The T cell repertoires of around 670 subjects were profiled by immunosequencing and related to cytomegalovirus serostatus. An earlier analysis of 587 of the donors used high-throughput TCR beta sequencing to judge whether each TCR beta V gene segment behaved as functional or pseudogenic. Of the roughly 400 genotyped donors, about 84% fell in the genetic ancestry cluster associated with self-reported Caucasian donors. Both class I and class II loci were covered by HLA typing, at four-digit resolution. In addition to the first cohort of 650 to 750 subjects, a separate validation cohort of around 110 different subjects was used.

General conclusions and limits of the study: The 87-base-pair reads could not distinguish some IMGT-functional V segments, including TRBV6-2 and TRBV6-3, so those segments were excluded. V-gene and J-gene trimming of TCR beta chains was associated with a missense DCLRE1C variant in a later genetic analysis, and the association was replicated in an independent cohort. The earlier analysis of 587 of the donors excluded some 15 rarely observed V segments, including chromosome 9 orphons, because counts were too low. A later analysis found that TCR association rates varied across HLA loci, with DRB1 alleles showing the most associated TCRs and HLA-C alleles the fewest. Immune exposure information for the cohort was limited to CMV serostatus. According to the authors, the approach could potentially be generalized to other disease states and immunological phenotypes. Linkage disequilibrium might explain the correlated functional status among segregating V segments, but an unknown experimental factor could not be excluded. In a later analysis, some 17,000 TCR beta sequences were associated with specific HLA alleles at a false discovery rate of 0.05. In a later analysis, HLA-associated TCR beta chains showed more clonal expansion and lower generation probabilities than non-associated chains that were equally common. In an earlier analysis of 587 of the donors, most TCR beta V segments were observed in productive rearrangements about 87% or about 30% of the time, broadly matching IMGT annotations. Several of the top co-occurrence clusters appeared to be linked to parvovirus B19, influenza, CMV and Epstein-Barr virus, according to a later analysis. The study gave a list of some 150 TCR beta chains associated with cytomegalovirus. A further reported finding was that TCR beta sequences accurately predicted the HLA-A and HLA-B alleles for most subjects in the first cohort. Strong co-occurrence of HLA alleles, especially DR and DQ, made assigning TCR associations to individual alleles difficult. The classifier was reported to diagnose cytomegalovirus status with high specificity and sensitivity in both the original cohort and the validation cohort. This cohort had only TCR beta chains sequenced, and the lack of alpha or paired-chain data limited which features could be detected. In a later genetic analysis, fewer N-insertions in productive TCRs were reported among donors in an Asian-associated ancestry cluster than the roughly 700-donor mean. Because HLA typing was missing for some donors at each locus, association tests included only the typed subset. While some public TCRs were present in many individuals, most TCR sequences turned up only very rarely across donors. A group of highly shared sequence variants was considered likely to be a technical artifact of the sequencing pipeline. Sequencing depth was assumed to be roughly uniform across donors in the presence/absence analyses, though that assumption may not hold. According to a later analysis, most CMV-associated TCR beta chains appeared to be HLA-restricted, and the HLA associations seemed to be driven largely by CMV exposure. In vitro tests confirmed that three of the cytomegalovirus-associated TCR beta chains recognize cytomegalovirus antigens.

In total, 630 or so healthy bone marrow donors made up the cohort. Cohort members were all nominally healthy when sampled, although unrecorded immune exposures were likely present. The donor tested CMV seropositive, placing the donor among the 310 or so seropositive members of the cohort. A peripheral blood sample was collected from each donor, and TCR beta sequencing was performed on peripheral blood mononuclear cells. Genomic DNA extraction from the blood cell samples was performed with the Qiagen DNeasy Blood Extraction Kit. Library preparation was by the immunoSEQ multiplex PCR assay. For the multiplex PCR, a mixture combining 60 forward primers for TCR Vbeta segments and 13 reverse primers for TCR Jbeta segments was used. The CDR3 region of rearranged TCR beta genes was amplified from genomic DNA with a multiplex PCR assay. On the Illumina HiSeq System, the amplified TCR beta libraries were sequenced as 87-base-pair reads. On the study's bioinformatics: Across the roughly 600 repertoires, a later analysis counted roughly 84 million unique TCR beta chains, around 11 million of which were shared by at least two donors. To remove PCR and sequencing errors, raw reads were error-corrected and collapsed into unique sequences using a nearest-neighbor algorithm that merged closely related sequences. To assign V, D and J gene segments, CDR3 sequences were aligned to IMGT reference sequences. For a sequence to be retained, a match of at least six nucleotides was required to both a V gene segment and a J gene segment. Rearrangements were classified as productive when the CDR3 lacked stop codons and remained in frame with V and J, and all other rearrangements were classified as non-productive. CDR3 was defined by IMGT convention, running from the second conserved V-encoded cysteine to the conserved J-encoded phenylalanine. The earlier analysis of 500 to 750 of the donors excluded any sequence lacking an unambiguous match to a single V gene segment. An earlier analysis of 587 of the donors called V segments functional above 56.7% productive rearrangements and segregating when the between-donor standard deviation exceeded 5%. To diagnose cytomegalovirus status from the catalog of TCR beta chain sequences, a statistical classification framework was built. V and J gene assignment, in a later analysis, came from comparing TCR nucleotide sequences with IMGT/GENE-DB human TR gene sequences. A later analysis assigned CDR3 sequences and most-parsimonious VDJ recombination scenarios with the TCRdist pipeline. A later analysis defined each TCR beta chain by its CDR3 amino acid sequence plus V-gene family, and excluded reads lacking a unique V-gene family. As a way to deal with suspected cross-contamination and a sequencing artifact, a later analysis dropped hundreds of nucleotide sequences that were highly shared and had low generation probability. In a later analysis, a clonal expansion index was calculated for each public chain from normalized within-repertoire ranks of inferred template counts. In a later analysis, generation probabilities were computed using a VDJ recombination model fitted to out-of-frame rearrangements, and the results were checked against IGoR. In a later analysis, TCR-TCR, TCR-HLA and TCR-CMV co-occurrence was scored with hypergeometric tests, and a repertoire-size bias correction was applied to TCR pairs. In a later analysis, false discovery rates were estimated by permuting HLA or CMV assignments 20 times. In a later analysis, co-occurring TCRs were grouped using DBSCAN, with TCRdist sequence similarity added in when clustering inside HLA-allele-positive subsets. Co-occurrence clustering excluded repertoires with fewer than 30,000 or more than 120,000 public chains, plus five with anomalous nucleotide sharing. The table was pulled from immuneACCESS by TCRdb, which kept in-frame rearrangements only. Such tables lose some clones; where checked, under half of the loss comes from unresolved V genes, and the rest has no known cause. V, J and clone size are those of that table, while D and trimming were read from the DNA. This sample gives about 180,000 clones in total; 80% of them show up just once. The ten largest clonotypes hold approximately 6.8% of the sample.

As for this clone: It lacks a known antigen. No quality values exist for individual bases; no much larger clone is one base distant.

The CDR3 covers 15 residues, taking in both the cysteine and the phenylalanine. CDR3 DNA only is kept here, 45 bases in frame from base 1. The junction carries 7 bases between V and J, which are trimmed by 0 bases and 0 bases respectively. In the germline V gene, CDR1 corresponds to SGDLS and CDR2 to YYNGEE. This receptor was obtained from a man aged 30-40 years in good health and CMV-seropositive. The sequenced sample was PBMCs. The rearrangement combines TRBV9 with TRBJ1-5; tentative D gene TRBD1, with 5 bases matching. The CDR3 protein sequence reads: CASSVGQYSNQPQHF. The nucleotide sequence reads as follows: TGTGCCAGCAGCGTAGGACAGTATAGCAATCAGCCCCAGCATTTT.